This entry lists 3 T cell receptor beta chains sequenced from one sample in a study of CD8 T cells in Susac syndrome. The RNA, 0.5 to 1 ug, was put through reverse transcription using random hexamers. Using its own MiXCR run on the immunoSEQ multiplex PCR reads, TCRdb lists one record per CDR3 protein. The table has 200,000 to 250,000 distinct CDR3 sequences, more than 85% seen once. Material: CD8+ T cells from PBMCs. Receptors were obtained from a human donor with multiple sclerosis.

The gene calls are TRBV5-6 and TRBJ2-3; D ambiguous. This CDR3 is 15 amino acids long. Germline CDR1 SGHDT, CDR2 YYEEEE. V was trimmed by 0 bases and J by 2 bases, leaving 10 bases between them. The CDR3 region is CASSLGGGDTDTQYF. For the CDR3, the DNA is TGTGCCAGCAGCTTGGGTGGCGGAGACACAGATACGCAGTATTTT. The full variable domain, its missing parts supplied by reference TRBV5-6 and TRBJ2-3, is DAGVTQSPTHLIKTRGQQVTLRCSPKSGHDTVSWYQQALGQGPQFIFQYYEEEERQRGNFPDRFSGHQFPNYSSELNVNALLLGDSALYLCASSLGGGDTDTQYFGPGTRLTVL.

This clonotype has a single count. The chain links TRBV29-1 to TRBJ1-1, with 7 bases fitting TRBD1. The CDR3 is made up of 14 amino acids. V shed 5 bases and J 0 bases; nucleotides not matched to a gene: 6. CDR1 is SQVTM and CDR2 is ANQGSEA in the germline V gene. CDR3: CSVIQGQLNTEAFF. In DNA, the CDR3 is TGCAGCGTTATCCAGGGACAGCTGAACACTGAAGCTTTCTTT.

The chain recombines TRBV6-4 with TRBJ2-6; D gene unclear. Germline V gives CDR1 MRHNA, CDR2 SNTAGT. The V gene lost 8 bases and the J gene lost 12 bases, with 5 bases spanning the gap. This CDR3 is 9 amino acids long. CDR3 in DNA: TGTGCCAGCCCCCCCGTCCTGACTTTC. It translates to CASPPVLTF.